This entry features one T cell receptor (beta chain) sequence. This clone occurred once. The clone's antigen remains unknown. No much larger clone exists at a distance of one base, and base qualities are not known. The sample's time point, from its label and the paper: about 28 days (+/-7) after the second vaccine dose. The intended sense of this specimen's treatment or condition label: meningococcal conjugate vaccine given as trial control. Vaccinee samples were obtained from the UK trials COV001 and COV002, which included a single-blind randomized controlled phase 2/3 trial of AZD1222 (ChAdOx1 nCoV-19) in healthy adults. For TCRbeta chain sequencing, PBMC samples from trial participants were taken at day 0 and at day 28 after the second dose. The data stem from a study of T cell responses to AZD1222 COVID-19 vaccine (dated by TCRdb to 2020 to 2023). Context from the whole study: A total of just over 230 trial participants underwent TCR sequencing, of whom about 200 had received two doses of AZD1222 and about 25 had received two doses of the MenACWY control vaccine. Trial participants were enrolled into age subgroups of 18-55, 56-69 and 70-plus years, which contained approximately 150, 28 and 58 TCR-sequenced participants, respectively.

The CDR3 holds 16 amino acids from the cysteine to the phenylalanine. The read is trimmed to its CDR3 DNA, 48 bases read in frame from base 1. In the germline V gene (reference sequence), CDR1 corresponds to SEHNR and CDR2 to FQNEAQ. V sheds 4 bases and J sheds 3 bases, leaving 18 bases between their ends. What the work shows at the level of the full study, not this receptor alone: CD4 TCRs associated with the vaccine covered the entire spike protein, and the dominant responses were in regions 160-218 and 743-854. Conclusions about previously exposed vaccinees were limited because only six AZD1222 recipients were SARS-CoV-2 seropositive at baseline. A significant rise in spike-specific TCR breadth and depth was observed after two AZD1222 doses relative to day 0 and relative to MenACWY recipients. Participants were mostly white British, with more females than males. The authors suggested clonal diversity may have been underestimated. In the small 56-69-year group, the increase in depth fell short of significance, most likely because of low power. Reportedly, almost half of the unique spike-specific TCRs recognized epitopes lying outside the regions that are mutated in the B.1.351 and B.1.1.7 variants. Because no day 14 peak-response samples were available, the repertoires could be characterized only after the peak T cell response.

The CDR3 regions of human TCRbeta chains were analyzed by immunosequencing. The study's processing was this. Repertoire TCRs were checked for matches against a reference library of SARS-CoV-2-specific TCRs that had been generated using the MIRA antigen-specificity platform. Breadth was defined as the fraction of unique TCRs that were SARS-CoV-2-associated. Depth was defined as the fraction of total T cells that were SARS-CoV-2-associated. Using the MIRA data, each spike-specific TCR was mapped to the spike region that the TCR reacts to and placed in a CD4 or CD8 class. Log10-transformed breadth and depth values were compared by one-way ANOVA with Sidak's multiple comparisons tests. Not all clones reach the TCRdb copy of this immuneACCESS table, which keeps in-frame sequences only. Checked studies attribute under half of the gap to unresolved V genes and leave the rest unexplained. That table is the source of V, J and clone size, and D and trimming were worked out from the DNA. The sample includes around 75,000 clones, with 88% observed a single time. The ten most abundant clones make up 9% to 10% of the sample.

The chain links TRBV7-9 with TRBJ1-1, and possibly TRBD1, on 5 matching bases. The clonotype comes from an adult who received the MenACWY meningococcal vaccine as a control. Sequencing used peripheral blood, obtained 28 days after the second dose of the MenACWY control vaccine. The CDR3 reads CASSSGSLWGDTEAFF. Read as DNA, the sequence is TGTGCCAGCAGCTCCGGGTCCCTTTGGGGGGACACTGAAGCTTTCTTT.